This T cell receptor (beta chain) was found in a study of shared clonotypes between healthy human individuals. Repertoires were generated with immunoSEQ multiplex PCR, while TCRdb's copy carries only in-frame clones and drops some. This sample has about 1.5 million clones, with 95% to 99% found just once. V was pared by 8 bases and J by 1 base, with 6 bases of the junction left unmatched. CDR3 length equals 14 residues. CDR1 is SGHRS, CDR2 YFSETQ, per germline. There were only Caucasian adults among the donors, and all lived in Nashville, Tennessee. This clone was seen a single time. The J gene is TRBJ2-1, the V gene TRBV5-1, with TRBD1 identical over 7 bases. This clonotype was sampled from a man aged 25 to 45 in good health. The sample taken for sequencing was naive CD4+ T cells sorted from blood. Subset meaning: CD45RA+ positively selected. The CDR3: CASNDRASYNEQFF. In nucleotides, the CDR3 is TGCGCCAGTAATGACAGGGCATCCTACAATGAGCAGTTCTTC.